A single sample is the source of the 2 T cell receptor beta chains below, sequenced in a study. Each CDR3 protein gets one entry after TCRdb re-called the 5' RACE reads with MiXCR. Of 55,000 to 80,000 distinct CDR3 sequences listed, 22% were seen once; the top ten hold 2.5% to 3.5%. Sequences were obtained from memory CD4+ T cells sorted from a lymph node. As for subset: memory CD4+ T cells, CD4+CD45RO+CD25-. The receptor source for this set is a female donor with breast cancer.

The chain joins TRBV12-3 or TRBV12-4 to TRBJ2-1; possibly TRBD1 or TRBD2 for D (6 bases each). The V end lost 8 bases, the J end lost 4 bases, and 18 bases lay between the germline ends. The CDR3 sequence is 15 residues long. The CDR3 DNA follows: TGTGCCAGCTTGAAACACGTAGGGGGGTACAATGAGCAGTTCTTC. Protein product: CASLKHVGGYNEQFF.

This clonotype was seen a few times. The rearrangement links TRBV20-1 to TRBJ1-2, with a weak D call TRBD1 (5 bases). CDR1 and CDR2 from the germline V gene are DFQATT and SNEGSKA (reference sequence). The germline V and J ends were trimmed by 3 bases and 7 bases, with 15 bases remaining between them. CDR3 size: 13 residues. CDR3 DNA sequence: TGCAGTGCTAGCCAGACCACAGGCGGTGGCTACACCTTC. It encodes CSASQTTGGGYTF.